One T cell receptor beta chain is described in this entry. Its antigen is unknown. All patients were mismatch repair deficient, assessed by either PCR or immunohistochemistry. The TCR-sequenced patients were three responders to pembrolizumab. The CDR3 sequence is 15 residues long. The V end lost 1 base, the J end lost 1 base, and 8 bases lay between the germline ends. CDR1 is LNHDA, CDR2 SQIVND, per germline (reference sequence). The data stem from a study of PD-1 blockade in mismatch repair-deficient tumors. General observations from the study: Rapid post-treatment expansion, then contraction, generally preceding radiologic response, marked tumor-resident clones.

Profiling relied on immunoSEQ multiplex PCR, and the TCRdb table lists in-frame clones only, not all of them. The table records roughly 15,000 clones, more than 70% of them present only once. The chain combines TRBV19 with TRBJ2-1, with D tentatively TRBD1 or TRBD2 (5 bases each). This TCR was recovered from an adult with mismatch repair-deficient cancer. This specimen was PBMCs, taken before pembrolizumab treatment. The CDR3 loop is CASSIGRESYNEQFF. As DNA, the CDR3 is TGTGCCAGTAGTATAGGCAGGGAGTCCTACAATGAGCAGTTCTTC.